The 19 T cell receptor beta chains presented below share a single source sample, sequenced in a study of T cell changes during pregnancy in multiple sclerosis (dated by TCRdb to 2018 to 2020). Library generation was performed with the immunoSEQ multiplex PCR assay. TCRdb provides this immuneACCESS table in a form limited to in-frame rearrangements. Some clones are lacking; in checked studies, under half of them reflect an unresolved V gene, and why the rest are absent is not known. The sample data list tens of thousands of clones, and 80% to 95% of these were observed just once. 2% to 2.5% of the sample is in the top ten clones. Source: peripheral blood, taken in the third trimester of pregnancy. All receptors derive from a female donor with multiple sclerosis, enrolled in a pregnancy study.

This clone was detected only once. This chain joins TRBV11-3 and TRBJ2-1; 9 bases align to TRBD1. Germline loops: CDR1 SGHNT, CDR2 YENEEA. The CDR3 is 14 residues long. Trimming at V came to 8 bases and at J to 4 bases, leaving 6 bases not matched to a gene. CDR3 loop: CASSPGQGYNEQFF. The CDR3 DNA is TGTGCCAGCTCCCCGGGACAGGGATACAATGAGCAGTTCTTC.

The chain has TRBV4-3 and TRBJ2-5; the match to TRBD2 covers 14 bases. V lost 0 bases to trimming and J lost 5 bases; unmatched junction nucleotides: 2. The CDR3 runs to 16 residues. Germline lookup yields CDR1 LGHNA and CDR2 YSLEER. CDR3 region: CASSQDRLAGGETQYF. In DNA, the CDR3 is TGCGCCAGCAGCCAAGATAGACTAGCGGGAGGGGAGACCCAGTACTTC.

The rearrangement uses TRBV2 and TRBJ2-1; TRBD1 agrees at 9 bases. J gave up 6 bases and V 6 bases, and 3 bases lay outside the gene matches. This CDR3 is built from 13 residues. CDR1 is SNHLY, CDR2 FYNNEI, per germline. CDR3 in amino acids: CASSGTGINEQFF. In DNA, the CDR3 is TGTGCCAGCAGCGGGACAGGGATCAATGAGCAGTTCTTC.

The rearrangement links TRBV7-3 to TRBJ2-2, with 7 bases that match TRBD1. V trimming: 5 bases; J trimming: 6 bases; junction bases outside the gene matches: 12. This CDR3 has 16 residues. Germline CDR1 is SGHTA and CDR2 is FQGTGA. The CDR3, as DNA: TGTGCCAGCAGCGAACAGGGGTTCGCGAAGTCCGGGGAGCTGTTTTTT. The encoded protein is CASSEQGFAKSGELFF.

The chain's CDR3 is CASSSILTGARGNEQFF. As DNA, the CDR3 is TGTGCCAGCAGTTCGATTCTGACAGGGGCGCGGGGCAATGAGCAGTTCTTC. This chain uses TRBV27 with TRBJ2-1; 8 bases align to TRBD1. Germline V gene sequence: CDR1 MNHEY, CDR2 SMNVEV (reference sequence). The CDR3 extends over 17 amino acids. Trimming at V came to 4 bases and at J to 6 bases, leaving 14 bases not matched to a gene.

The J gene is TRBJ2-3, the V gene TRBV7-2; TRBD2 aligns across 7 bases. The CDR3 is made up of 14 amino acids. V was pared by 3 bases and J by 9 bases, with 9 bases of the junction left unmatched. CDR1 and CDR2 from the germline V gene are SGHTA and FQGNSA. The CDR3 DNA reads TGTGCCAGCAGCTTTTTTTGGGGGGGGGAAACGCAGTATTTT. Amino acids: CASSFFWGGETQYF.

This chain joins TRBV5-5 and TRBJ2-3; D not resolved. Trimming stripped 3 bases from V and 1 base from J, with 9 bases between. The CDR3 loop spans 14 amino acids. Germline loops: CDR1 SGHKS, CDR2 YYEKEE (reference sequence). The DNA for the CDR3 is TGTGCCAGCAGCTCCGGGTCTCGCACAGATACGCAGTATTTT. Protein: CASSSGSRTDTQYF.

The rearrangement links TRBV29-1 to TRBJ1-1; TRBD1 matches at 12 bases. The CDR3 covers 16 residues. The V segment lost 7 bases and the J segment 1 base; nucleotides outside the gene matches: 10. Per the germline V gene, CDR1 is SQVTM and CDR2 is ANQGSEA. Here the CDR3 reads CSAFTGTGGSNTEAFF. The CDR3 DNA follows: TGCAGCGCCTTCACCGGGACAGGGGGCTCGAACACTGAAGCTTTCTTT.

V usage is TRBV25-1 and J usage is TRBJ1-4, with 8 bases matching TRBD1. This CDR3 comprises 13 residues. Germline trimming cut 6 bases from V and 6 bases from J; bases unmatched to any gene: 3. CDR1 MGHDK and CDR2 SYGVNS come from the germline V gene. The DNA for the CDR3 is TGTGCCAGCAGGGACAGGGTGGATGAAAAACTGTTTTTT. Residues: CASRDRVDEKLFF.

V and J are TRBV6-5 and TRBJ2-5; 8 bases agree with TRBD2. The germline CDR1 and CDR2 sequences are MNHEY and SVGAGI. The CDR3 runs 15 residues. The J segment lost 4 bases and the V segment lost 10 bases, leaving 14 bases of the junction unmatched. CDR3 sequence: CATRGGLATGETQYF. The DNA of the CDR3 is TGTGCCACCCGAGGTGGACTAGCCACTGGAGAGACCCAGTACTTC.

The rearrangement joins TRBV27 to TRBJ2-2; 14 positions match TRBD2. The CDR3 has 17 residues. Trimming removed 0 bases from V and 9 bases from J; junction bases left unmatched: 6. Per the germline V gene, CDR1 is MNHEY and CDR2 is SMNVEV (reference sequence). This CDR3 is CASSLSSGTSGSWELFF. The CDR3 coding sequence is TGTGCCAGCAGTTTATCGTCCGGGACTAGCGGGAGTTGGGAGCTGTTTTTT.

The genes are TRBV4-2 and TRBJ2-2; D might be TRBD2 (5 bases). V was clipped by 0 bases and J by 8 bases, with 16 bases between them. Germline values: CDR1 LGHNA, CDR2 YNFKEQ. This CDR3 is built from 16 residues. CDR3 sequence: CASSQEWTPLGGELFF. The CDR3 DNA follows: TGTGCCAGCAGCCAAGAATGGACTCCTTTGGGTGGGGAGCTGTTTTTT.

The genes are TRBV6-1 and TRBJ2-3; 7 bases are shared with TRBD2. The V and J ends lost 10 bases and 0 bases, in that order; junction bases with no gene match: 7. This CDR3 is 14 amino acids long. Germline CDR1 and CDR2: MNHNS and SASEGT. The CDR3 DNA follows: TGTGCCACGTTAGCGGGCCTTAGCACAGATACGCAGTATTTT. Translation: CATLAGLSTDTQYF.

V is TRBV27 and J is TRBJ2-4; TRBD2 is a possible D gene (6 bases). This CDR3 is 14 amino acids long. CDR1 and CDR2 from the germline V gene are MNHEY and SMNVEV (reference sequence). The V end lost 0 bases, the J end lost 6 bases, and 9 bases lay between the germline ends. CDR3 residues: CASSLSPGVNIQYF. The CDR3 DNA is TGTGCCAGCAGTTTATCGCCGGGGGTAAACATTCAGTACTTC.

The chain combines TRBV19 with TRBJ2-7; D may be TRBD1 (6 bases). Per the germline V gene, CDR1 is LNHDA and CDR2 is SQIVND (reference sequence). This CDR3 contains 15 residues. V was cut by 3 bases and J by 7 bases, with 19 bases left in between. CDR3 loop: CASSIRGQGSWEQYF. CDR3 coding DNA: TGTGCCAGTAGTATTAGGGGACAAGGGAGTTGGGAGCAGTACTTC.

The chain uses TRBV11-2 and TRBJ1-4; D is perhaps TRBD1 (6 bases). This CDR3 spans 17 amino acids. Germline V gene sequence: CDR1 SGHAT, CDR2 FQNNGV. Deletions cut 6 bases from V and 2 bases from J, with 19 bases between. CDR3 sequence: CASSSSYWGGTNEKLFF. CDR3 bases: TGTGCCAGCAGTTCATCATATTGGGGGGGCACTAATGAAAAACTGTTTTTT.

The chain is built from TRBV6-6 and TRBJ2-1; D unresolved. CDR1 and CDR2 (germline): MNHNY, SVGAGI (reference sequence). This CDR3 region has 9 residues. V was cut by 2 bases and J by 13 bases, with 3 bases left in between. The CDR3 DNA follows: TGTGCCAGCAGTTACCCACAGTTCTTC. Its translation: CASSYPQFF.

This clone showed up just once. J is TRBJ2-1 and V is TRBV19, with 12 bases aligning to TRBD1. With 0 bases clipped from V and 8 bases from J, the junction kept 2 bases outside the gene matches. Germline values: CDR1 LNHDA, CDR2 SQIVND (reference sequence). The CDR3 consists of 15 residues. The CDR3 loop is CASSIEGQGAYEQFF. DNA of the CDR3: TGTGCCAGTAGTATAGAGGGACAGGGGGCTTATGAGCAGTTCTTC.

In its sample, this clone was seen once. CDR3 sequence: CASSLSPSGIYEQYF. The DNA for the CDR3 is TGTGCCAGCAGCTTATCACCTAGCGGGATCTACGAGCAGTACTTC. The chain combines TRBV7-2 with TRBJ2-7; 9 nucleotides align to TRBD2. The CDR3 loop spans 15 amino acids. The germline V gene has CDR1 SGHTA and CDR2 FQGNSA. J was trimmed by 3 bases and V by 2 bases; bases with no gene match: 5.